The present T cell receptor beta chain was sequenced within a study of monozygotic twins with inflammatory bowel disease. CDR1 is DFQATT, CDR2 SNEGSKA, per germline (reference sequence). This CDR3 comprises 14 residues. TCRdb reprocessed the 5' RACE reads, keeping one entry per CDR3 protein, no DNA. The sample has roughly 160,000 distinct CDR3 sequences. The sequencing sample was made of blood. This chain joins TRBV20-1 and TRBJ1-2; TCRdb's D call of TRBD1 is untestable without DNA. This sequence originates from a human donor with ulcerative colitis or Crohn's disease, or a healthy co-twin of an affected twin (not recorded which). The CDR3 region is CSAKTEAGRNKYTF.